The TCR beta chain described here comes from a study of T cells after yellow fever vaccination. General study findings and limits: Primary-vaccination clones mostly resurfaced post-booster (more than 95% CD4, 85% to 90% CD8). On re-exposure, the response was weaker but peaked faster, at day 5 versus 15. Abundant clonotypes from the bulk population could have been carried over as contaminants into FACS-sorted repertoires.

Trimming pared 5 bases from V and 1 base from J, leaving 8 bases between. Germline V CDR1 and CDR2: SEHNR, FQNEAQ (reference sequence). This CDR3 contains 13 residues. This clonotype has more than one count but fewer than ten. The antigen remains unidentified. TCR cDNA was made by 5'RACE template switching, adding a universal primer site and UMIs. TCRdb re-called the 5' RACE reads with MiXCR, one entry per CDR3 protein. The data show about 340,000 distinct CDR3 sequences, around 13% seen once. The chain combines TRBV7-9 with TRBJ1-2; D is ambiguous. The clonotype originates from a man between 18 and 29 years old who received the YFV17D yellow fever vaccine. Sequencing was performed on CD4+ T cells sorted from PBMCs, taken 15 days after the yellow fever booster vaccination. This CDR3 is CASSISNNYGYTF. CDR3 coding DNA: TGTGCCAGCAGCATCAGCAATAACTATGGCTACACCTTC.